This TCR beta chain was sequenced during a study of blood T cell repertoires in COVID-19. CDR3 length: 15 residues. CDR1 is SGDLS, CDR2 YYNGEE, per germline. V trimming: 0 bases; J trimming: 8 bases; junction bases outside the gene matches: 7. Some clones are missing from TCRdb's copy, which holds only in-frame ones; the method was immunoSEQ multiplex PCR. The sample lists 70,000 to 95,000 clones; approximately 89% were seen once. The sequence came from a man aged 50 to 60 with active COVID-19. The chain links TRBV9 to TRBJ2-1, with 8 bases that match TRBD2. Sample: peripheral blood. CDR3 residues: CASSVGGTRVDEQFF. CDR3 nucleotide sequence: TGTGCCAGCAGCGTAGGTGGGACTAGAGTCGATGAGCAGTTCTTC. The whole variable domain, remainder taken from reference TRBV9 and TRBJ2-1, is DSGVTQTPKHLITATGQRVTLRCSPRSGDLSVYWYQQSLDQGLQFLIQYYNGEERAKGNILERFSAQQFPDLHSELNLSSLELGDSALYFCASSVGGTRVDEQFFGPGTRLTVL.